The next 11 T cell receptor beta chains were all read from a single sample in a study of T cells in Graves' hyperthyroidism and ophthalmopathy. TCR beta CDR3 regions were amplified from RNA transcripts. First-round RT-PCR targeting the TCR CDR3 was performed with the HTBI primer set. TCRdb recomputed calls from the multiplex PCR reads with MiXCR, one row per CDR3 protein. The sample shows hundreds of thousands of distinct CDR3 sequences, roughly 21% of them seen only once. The sequencing input was blood. These receptors originate from a man aged 35-49 years with Graves' ophthalmopathy.

The CDR3 sequence is CASSPRGQGWDTQYF. In DNA form, the CDR3 reads TGTGCCAGCAGCCCCCGGGGACAGGGATGGGATACGCAGTATTTT. The chain carries TRBV4-2 and TRBJ2-3; 9 bases are shared with TRBD1. With V trimmed by 4 bases and J by 6 bases, 8 bases remained unmatched. The CDR3 has 15 amino acids. Per the germline V gene, CDR1 is LGHNA and CDR2 is YNFKEQ.

Comments on this clonotype: Just one base apart from a much larger clone, this may be a read error. This chain links TRBV6-2 or TRBV6-3 with TRBJ2-7; 10 bases align to TRBD2. Trimming removed 5 bases from V and 7 bases from J; junction bases left unmatched: 11. This CDR3 contains 15 residues. Germline V CDR1 and CDR2: MNHEY, SVGEGT. The CDR3 region is CASSVPGLATNEQYF. The CDR3 DNA follows: TGTGCCAGCAGTGTACCGGGACTAGCGACAAATGAGCAGTACTTC.

In this sample, this clonotype turned up a few times. The chain uses TRBV6-5 and TRBJ2-3; 8 bases are a match to TRBD2. Germline-derived CDR1 and CDR2 are MNHEY and SVGAGI. The CDR3 covers 18 residues. V was pared by 2 bases and J by 4 bases, with 14 bases of the junction left unmatched. The CDR3 region has the DNA TGTGCCAGCAGTTACACGCCCAGCGGGAGATGGGAGGCAGATACGCAGTATTTT. Residues: CASSYTPSGRWEADTQYF.

The V gene is TRBV7-9, the J gene TRBJ1-1; D is perhaps TRBD1 (5 bases). There are 12 residues in the CDR3. Germline lookup yields CDR1 SEHNR and CDR2 FQNEAQ (reference sequence). Trimming stripped 4 bases from V and 11 bases from J, with 14 bases between. CDR3 protein: CASSSAGEAAFF. DNA of the CDR3: TGTGCCAGCAGCTCCGCGGGGGAAGCGGCTTTCTTT.

Many counts were recorded for this clonotype. V usage is TRBV11-3 and J usage is TRBJ2-1, with 9 bases lining up with TRBD1. After removal of 4 bases from V and 8 bases from J, the junction contained 15 bases not matched to a gene. The germline V gene encodes CDR1 SGHNT and CDR2 YENEEA. CDR3 length: 17 residues. CDR3 region: CASSSTQADRGQDEQFF. The CDR3 nucleotides are TGTGCCAGCAGCTCCACCCAGGCGGACAGGGGACAAGATGAGCAGTTCTTC.

Ten or more counts support this clonotype. The chain carries TRBV2 and TRBJ2-7; D is tentatively TRBD1 or TRBD2 (5 bases each). The ends were cut back, 5 bases at V and 5 bases at J, with 13 bases in the middle. CDR3 length: 13 amino acids. The germline V gene encodes CDR1 SNHLY and CDR2 FYNNEI. CDR3 sequence (DNA): TGTGCCAGCAGTTCGGGACGCCTCAACGAGCAGTACTTC. It encodes CASSSGRLNEQYF.

This clonotype was seen a few times. The chain uses TRBV28 and TRBJ2-6, with TRBD2 matching 12 bases. V shed 4 bases and J 7 bases; nucleotides not matched to a gene: 8. The CDR3 covers 17 residues. Germline CDR1 reads MDHEN; CDR2 reads SYDVKM. CDR3 DNA sequence: TGTGCCAGCAGTTCCATCGGACTAGCGGGACTCGCCAACGTCCTGACTTTC. It yields the protein CASSSIGLAGLANVLTF. Combining the CDR3 with reference TRBV28 and TRBJ2-6 gives the whole variable domain DVKVTQSSRYLVKRTGEKVFLECVQDMDHENMFWYRQDPGLGLRLIYFSYDVKMKEKGDIPEGYSVSREKKERFSLILESASTNQTSMYLCASSSIGLAGLANVLTFGAGSRLTVL.

The CDR3 DNA reads as TGTGCCAGCAACGGACTAGCGGGAGGGCCTAATGAGCAGTTCTTC. It encodes CASNGLAGGPNEQFF. The chain links TRBV12-3 or TRBV12-4 to TRBJ2-1, with TRBD2 matching 15 bases. This CDR3 is 15 amino acids long. The trim removed 7 bases at V and 7 bases at J, leaving 5 bases unmatched.

This clonotype has just a few counts. This chain connects TRBV5-1 to TRBJ1-2, with unresolved D. The CDR3 consists of 15 residues. V lost 0 bases to trimming and J lost 1 base, with 10 bases between them. Per germline, CDR1 SGHRS and CDR2 YFSETQ. The CDR3 here is CASSLDLGVNYGYTF. CDR3 bases: TGCGCCAGCAGCTTGGACCTGGGAGTTAACTATGGCTACACCTTC.

In this sample, this clonotype turned up many times. The chain links TRBV5-1 to TRBJ1-1; 7 bases agree with TRBD1. CDR3 length: 14 amino acids. Germline lookup yields CDR1 SGHRS and CDR2 YFSETQ. V gave up 4 bases and J gave up 4 bases; unmatched junction bases: 7. The CDR3 protein is CASSPRQGGTEAFF. CDR3 DNA sequence: TGCGCCAGCAGCCCCCGACAGGGTGGCACTGAAGCTTTCTTT.

The chain joins TRBV5-6 to TRBJ1-2; D ambiguous. Germline V CDR1 and CDR2: SGHDT, YYEEEE. V lost 3 bases to trimming and J lost 5 bases, with 8 bases between them. The CDR3 runs to 12 residues. The CDR3 region has the DNA TGTGCCAGCAGCTCCTCCCGGTATGGCTACACCTTC. Encoded protein: CASSSSRYGYTF.